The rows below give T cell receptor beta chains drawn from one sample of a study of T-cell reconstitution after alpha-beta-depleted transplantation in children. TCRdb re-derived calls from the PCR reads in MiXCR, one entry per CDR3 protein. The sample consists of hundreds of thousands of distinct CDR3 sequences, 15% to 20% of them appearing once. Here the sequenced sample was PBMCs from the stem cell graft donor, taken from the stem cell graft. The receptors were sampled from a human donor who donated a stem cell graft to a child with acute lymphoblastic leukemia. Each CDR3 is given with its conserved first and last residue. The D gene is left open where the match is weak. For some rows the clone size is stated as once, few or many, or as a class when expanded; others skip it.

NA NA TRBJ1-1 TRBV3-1 TGTGCCAGCAGCCAAGGGGGACTCATCATGAACACTGAAGCTTTCTTT CASSQGGLIMNTEAFF
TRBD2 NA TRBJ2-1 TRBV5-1 TGCGCCAGCAGCTGGCTAGCGGGAGGAGAGGTCAATGAGCAGTTCTTC CASSWLAGGEVNEQFF
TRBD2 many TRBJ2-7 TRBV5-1 TGCGCCAGCAGCTTGACCGGGACTACCTACGAGCAGTACTTC CASSLTGTTYEQYF
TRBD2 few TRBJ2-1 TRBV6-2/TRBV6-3 TGTGCCAGCAGCCCCACAGCGGGAGAAGGTTACAATGAGCAGTTCTTC CASSPTAGEGYNEQFF
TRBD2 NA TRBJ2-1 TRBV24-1 TGTGCCACCAGTGAGGCTAGCGGGAGCAGGAATGAGCAGTTCTTC CATSEASGSRNEQFF
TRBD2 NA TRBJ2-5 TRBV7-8 TGTGCCACTGCTAGCGGGAGGGCCGGAGAGACCCAGTACTTC CATASGRAGETQYF
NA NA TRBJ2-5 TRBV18 TGTGCCAGCTCACCCAAAGACAGAGAGACCCAGTACTTC CASSPKDRETQYF
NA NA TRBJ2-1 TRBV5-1 TGCGCCAGCAGCTTGCCGAGCTCCTACAATGAGCAGTTCTTC CASSLPSSYNEQFF
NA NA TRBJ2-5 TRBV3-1 TGTGCCAGCAGCCAAGGGGGTGGCGGCCAAGAGACCCAGTACTTC CASSQGGGGQETQYF
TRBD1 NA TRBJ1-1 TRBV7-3 TGTGCCAGCAGCTTCGGACAGGGGAGGGGATCGAACACTGAAGCTTTCTTT CASSFGQGRGSNTEAFF
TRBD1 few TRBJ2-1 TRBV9 TGTGCCAGCAGCGTCGACAGGGTCGAAGAGCAGTTCTTC CASSVDRVEEQFF
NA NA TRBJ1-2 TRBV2 TGTGCCAGCAGTGCCCGTCTAGGCTACACCTTC CASSARLGYTF
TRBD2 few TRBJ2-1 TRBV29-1 TGCAGCGTTGAAAGGGGTAGCGGGAGGGGGGGGGCTTACAATGAGCAGTTCTTC CSVERGSGRGGAYNEQFF
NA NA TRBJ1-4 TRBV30 TGTGCCTGGAGTCTCGGCGGACGAGAAAAACTGTTTTTT CAWSLGGREKLFF
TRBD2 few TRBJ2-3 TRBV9 TGTGCCAGCAGCTCCGCCCCGTCGACTAGCGGTAACACAGATACGCAGTATTTT CASSSAPSTSGNTDTQYF
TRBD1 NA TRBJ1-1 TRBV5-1 TGCGCCAGCAGCTCTGGACAGGTCGAAGCTTTCTTT CASSSGQVEAFF
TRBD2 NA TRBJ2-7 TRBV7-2 TGTGCCAGCAGCTCCGGACTAGCGGGAGGGAACGAGCAGTACTTC CASSSGLAGGNEQYF
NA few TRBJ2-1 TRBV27 TGTGCCAGCGGGGTTGTGGGGGCCTCCCCCATATACAATGAGCAGTTCTTC CASGVVGASPIYNEQFF
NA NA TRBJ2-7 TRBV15 TGTGCCACCAGCAGAGATTGGGGCGAGCAGTACTTC CATSRDWGEQYF
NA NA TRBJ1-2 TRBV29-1 TGCAGCGTCGTAGAAAGAGACTATGGCTACACCTTC CSVVERDYGYTF
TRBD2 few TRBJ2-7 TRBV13 TGTGCCAGCAGCGGCGGGACTAGCGGGAGTCCCGAGCAGTACTTC CASSGGTSGSPEQYF
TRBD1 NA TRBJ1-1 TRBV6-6 TGTGCCAGCACAAAAGGGGGCCAGGGCGGGGCTTTCTTT CASTKGGQGGAFF
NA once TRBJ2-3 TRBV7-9 TGTGCCAGCAGCCCTTTAGGGGGGGCGCAAGCAGATACGCAGTATTTT CASSPLGGAQADTQYF
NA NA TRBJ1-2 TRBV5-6 TGTGCCAGCAGCTTCCGAGGAGATAACTATGGCTACACCTTC CASSFRGDNYGYTF
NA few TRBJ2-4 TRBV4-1 TGCGCCAGCAGCCAAGCGATTGTAATGGGGATTCGTAAAGGAGCCAAAAACATTCAGTACTTC CASSQAIVMGIRKGAKNIQYF
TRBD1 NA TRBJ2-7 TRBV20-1 TGCAGTGCTGGGAGACAGGGGAGGCCCTACGAGCAGTACTTC CSAGRQGRPYEQYF
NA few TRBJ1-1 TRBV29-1 TGCAGCGTTGATGGCGAGGCGATGAACACTGAAGCTTTCTTT CSVDGEAMNTEAFF
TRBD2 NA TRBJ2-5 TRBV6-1 TGTGCCAGCACCCTACTAGCGGAACCTAAAGAGACCCAGTACTTC CASTLLAEPKETQYF
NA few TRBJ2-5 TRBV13 TGTGCCAGCAGTTCGTTCATCGGAGAGACCCAGTACTTC CASSSFIGETQYF
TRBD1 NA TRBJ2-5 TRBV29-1 TGCAGCGTCGCCAGGGGGGAGACCCAGTACTTC CSVARGETQYF
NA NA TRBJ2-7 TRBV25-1 TGTGCCAGCAGCCCCCTCGGGGATACCTACGAGCAGTACTTC CASSPLGDTYEQYF
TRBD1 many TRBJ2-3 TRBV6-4 TGTGCCAGCAGTGAAACAGGGGACAACACAGATACGCAGTATTTT CASSETGDNTDTQYF
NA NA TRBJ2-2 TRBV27 TGTGCCAGCAGTTTAAGCCTCGGGGAGCTGTTTTTT CASSLSLGELFF
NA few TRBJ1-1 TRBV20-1 TGCAGTGCCTCCCCAGGCTTAGAGAACACTGAAGCTTTCTTT CSASPGLENTEAFF
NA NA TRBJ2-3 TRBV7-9 TGTGCCAGCAGCGACTTACAGGCTACTAGCACAGATACGCAGTATTTT CASSDLQATSTDTQYF
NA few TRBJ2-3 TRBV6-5 TGTGCCAGCAGTTACTCAGGGGCGGGAAACACAGATACGCAGTATTTT CASSYSGAGNTDTQYF
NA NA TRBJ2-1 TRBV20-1 TGCAGCGGCCCCGGGCCGTACAATGAGCAGTTCTTC CSGPGPYNEQFF
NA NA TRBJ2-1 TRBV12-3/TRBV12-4 TGTGCCAGCACCGATACCGGGGCGTCCTACAATGAGCAGTTCTTC CASTDTGASYNEQFF
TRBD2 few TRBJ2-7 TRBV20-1 TGCAGTGCTAGATCTCTCACTAGCGGGGGGTACGAGCAGTACTTC CSARSLTSGGYEQYF
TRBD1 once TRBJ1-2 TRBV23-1 TGCGCCAGCAACTCCTTCTTCCCCCCGCTAATTAGGGACAGGTCTGCCGAAAGCTATGGCTACACCTTC CASNSFFPPLIRDRSAESYGYTF
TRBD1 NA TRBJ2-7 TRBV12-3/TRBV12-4 TGTGCCAGCAGTTTTACCCCCTGGACAGGGTACGAGCAGTACTTC CASSFTPWTGYEQYF
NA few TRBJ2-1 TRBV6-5 TGTGCCAGCAGTTATGTGGGGAAAGGTTCCCACAATGAGCAGTTCTTC CASSYVGKGSHNEQFF
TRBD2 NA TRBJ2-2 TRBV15 TGTGCCACCAGCAGAGGGGCCGAGGTAGCGGGAGTGACCGGGGAGCTGTTTTTT CATSRGAEVAGVTGELFF
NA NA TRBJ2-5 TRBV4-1 TGCGCCAGCAGCCAAGCGGGCCCCCGGGCGACCCAGTACTTC CASSQAGPRATQYF
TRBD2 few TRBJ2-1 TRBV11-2 TGTGCCAGCAGTTCCGGGACTAGCGGGAGGGCCCGGTACAATGAGCAGTTCTTC CASSSGTSGRARYNEQFF
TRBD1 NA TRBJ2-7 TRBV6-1 TGTGCCAGCAGTCCCGGGACAGGGTGGCTTGGGCAGTACTTC CASSPGTGWLGQYF
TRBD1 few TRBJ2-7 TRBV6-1 TGTGCCAGCAGCAATATCAACATCCGGGACAGTTCCTACGAGCAGTACTTC CASSNINIRDSSYEQYF
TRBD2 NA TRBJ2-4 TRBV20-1 TGCAGTGCTAGGAAACTAGCGGGAGAAGCCAAAAACATTCAGTACTTC CSARKLAGEAKNIQYF
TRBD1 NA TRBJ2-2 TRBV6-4 TGTGCCAGCAGCTTCATACAGGGGGCTGCCACCGGGGAGCTGTTTTTT CASSFIQGAATGELFF
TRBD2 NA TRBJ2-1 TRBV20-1 TGCAGTGCAGATACTAGCGGGAGGGCCTATGAGCAGTTCTTC CSADTSGRAYEQFF
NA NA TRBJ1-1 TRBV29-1 TGCAGCGTTGCGGGCAGGATGAACACTGAAGCTTTCTTT CSVAGRMNTEAFF
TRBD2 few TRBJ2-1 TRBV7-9 TGTGCCAGCAGCTTAGCCCGGGGAGCGGGAGGTCGAAATGAGCAGTTCTTC CASSLARGAGGRNEQFF
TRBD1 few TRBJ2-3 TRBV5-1 TGCGCCAGCAGCCTCAAGGGACAGGGGCTCACAGATACGCAGTATTTT CASSLKGQGLTDTQYF